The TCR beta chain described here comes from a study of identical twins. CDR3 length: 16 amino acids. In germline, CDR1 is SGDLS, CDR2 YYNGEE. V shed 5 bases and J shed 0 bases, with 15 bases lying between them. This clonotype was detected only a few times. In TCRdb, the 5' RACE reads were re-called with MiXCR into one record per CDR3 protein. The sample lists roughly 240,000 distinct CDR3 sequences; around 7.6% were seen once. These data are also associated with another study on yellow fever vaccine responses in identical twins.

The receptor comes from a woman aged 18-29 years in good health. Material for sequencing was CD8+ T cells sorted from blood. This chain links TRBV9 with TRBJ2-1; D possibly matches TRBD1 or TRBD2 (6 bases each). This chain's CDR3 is CASSFGGGNSYNEQFF. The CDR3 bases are TGTGCCAGCAGTTTTGGAGGGGGGAACTCCTACAATGAGCAGTTCTTC.